This is a list of T cell receptor beta chains from one sample in a study of blood T cell repertoires in COVID-19. The protocol was immunoSEQ multiplex PCR, while the TCRdb copy is restricted to in-frame clones and leaves out a portion. The sample has around 99,000 clones, roughly 84% seen once. The sequenced sample consisted of peripheral blood. Receptor source: a human donor in a cohort sampled during active COVID-19. The CDR3 runs from the conserved cysteine through the conserved F or W. A D gene is named only where the DNA matches it firmly. Not every row has a clone size; where given, it reads once, few, many or a size class.

TRBJ2-1,TRBV27,NA,few,CASSLSPAYEQFF,TGTGCCAGCAGTTTATCCCCCGCGTATGAGCAGTTCTTC
TRBJ1-1,TRBV7-2,NA,NA,CASSLLGGSGTEAFF,TGTGCCAGCAGCCTATTGGGAGGGAGCGGCACTGAAGCTTTCTTT
TRBJ2-2,TRBV5-8,TRBD2,NA,CASSPRGRARNTGELFF,TGTGCCAGCAGCCCCCGAGGGAGGGCCCGAAACACCGGGGAGCTGTTTTTT
TRBJ2-5,TRBV3-1/TRBV3-2,NA,NA,CASSQGRVGETQYF,TGTGCCAGCAGCCAGGGTCGGGTAGGAGAGACCCAGTACTTC
TRBJ2-1,TRBV4-3,NA,NA,CASSGRGSYNEQFF,TGCGCCAGCAGCGGGAGAGGGTCCTACAATGAGCAGTTCTTC
TRBJ1-3,TRBV28,TRBD1,NA,CASSSTGGTGNTIYF,TGTGCCAGCAGTTCAACAGGGGGCACTGGAAACACCATATATTTT
TRBJ2-7,TRBV27,NA,NA,CASSLGQATYEQYF,TGTGCCAGCAGTTTGGGACAAGCGACCTACGAGCAGTACTTC
TRBJ2-2,TRBV11-1,NA,NA,CASSLLNTGELFF,TGTGCCAGCAGCCTCCTCAACACCGGGGAGCTGTTTTTT
TRBJ1-5,TRBV5-6,NA,NA,CASSLGRGNQPQHF,TGTGCCAGCAGCTTGGGCAGGGGCAATCAGCCCCAGCATTTT
TRBJ1-1,TRBV10-2,NA,NA,CASQGQLNTEAFF,TGCGCCAGCCAAGGACAGTTGAACACTGAAGCTTTCTTT
TRBJ2-3,TRBV24-1,TRBD2,once,CAAAAGGATDTQYF,TGTGCCGCGGCAGCGGGAGGGGCCACAGATACGCAGTATTTT
TRBJ1-6,TRBV20-1,NA,NA,CSASSGAQGGHSPLHF,TGCAGTGCTAGTTCCGGAGCTCAAGGCGGCCATTCACCCCTCCACTTT
TRBJ1-1,TRBV7-6,NA,once,CASSPQAEGTEAFF,TGTGCCAGCAGCCCCCAGGCCGAGGGCACTGAAGCTTTCTTT
TRBJ2-1,TRBV5-1,NA,NA,CASSFTSLKSIWEQFF,TGCGCCAGCAGCTTTACTAGTTTAAAGTCTATCTGGGAGCAGTTCTTC
TRBJ2-1,TRBV7-6,TRBD1,NA,CASSSWTGKRNEQFF,TGTGCCAGCAGCTCCTGGACAGGGAAGAGGAATGAGCAGTTCTTC
TRBJ2-5,TRBV3-1/TRBV3-2,NA,NA,CASSQEGRAQYF,TGTGCCAGCAGCCAGGAGGGCCGGGCCCAGTACTTC
TRBJ2-1,TRBV27,TRBD2,NA,CASSWASGGYNEQFF,TGTGCCAGCAGTTGGGCTAGCGGAGGCTACAATGAGCAGTTCTTC
TRBJ2-7,TRBV27,NA,NA,CASSFPGEQYF,TGTGCCAGCAGCTTCCCGGGAGAGCAGTACTTC
TRBJ2-2,TRBV7-3,TRBD2,NA,CASSPGLAGGGELFF,TGTGCCAGCAGCCCCGGACTAGCGGGAGGCGGGGAGCTGTTTTTT
TRBJ2-5,TRBV9,TRBD2,NA,CASSPRMTSGRFTSPLPETQYF,TGTGCCAGCAGCCCACGTATGACTAGCGGGAGGTTTACCAGTCCCTTACCTGAGACCCAGTACTTC
TRBJ1-2,TRBV27,NA,NA,CASRETGGGYTF,TGTGCCAGCCGTGAGACAGGAGGTGGCTACACCTTC
TRBJ1-2,TRBV6-2/TRBV6-3,NA,NA,CASSYSTGNYGYTF,TGTGCCAGCAGTTACTCGACCGGGAACTATGGCTACACCTTC
TRBJ2-1,TRBV5-1,TRBD2,NA,CASSSGSGRELGNEQFF,TGCGCCAGCAGCTCAGGTAGCGGGAGGGAATTGGGCAATGAGCAGTTCTTC
TRBJ2-6,TRBV28,TRBD2,NA,CASSLGGTSGANVLTF,TGTGCCAGCAGTTTGGGGGGGACCTCTGGGGCCAACGTCCTGACTTTC
TRBJ2-1,TRBV4-1,NA,NA,CASSRPYLQFTEQFF,TGCGCCAGCAGCCGGCCTTACTTACAGTTTACTGAGCAGTTCTTC
TRBJ2-3,TRBV28,NA,NA,CASSSDLTTQYF,TGTGCCAGCAGCTCGGACTTGACAACGCAGTATTTT
TRBJ2-1,TRBV27,TRBD2,few,CASSPLAGVYNEQFF,TGTGCCAGCAGTCCCCTAGCGGGAGTGTACAATGAGCAGTTCTTC
TRBJ1-1,TRBV19,NA,NA,CASSRDMWSGNTEAFF,TGTGCCAGTAGTAGGGACATGTGGTCAGGGAACACTGAAGCTTTCTTT
TRBJ1-3,TRBV7-2,NA,NA,CASSLASGTMRNTIYF,TGTGCCAGCAGCTTAGCCTCTGGGACAATGAGAAACACCATATATTTT
TRBJ2-6,TRBV9,NA,NA,CASSPRGSGANVLTF,TGTGCCAGCAGCCCCAGGGGCTCTGGGGCCAACGTCCTGACTTTC
TRBJ2-4,TRBV19,NA,few,CASSHGVTKNIQYF,TGTGCCAGTAGCCACGGGGTTACCAAAAACATTCAGTACTTC
TRBJ2-4,TRBV7-2,TRBD2,NA,CASSPGEGRVIQYF,TGTGCCAGCAGTCCCGGGGAGGGGCGGGTCATTCAGTACTTC
TRBJ2-5,TRBV18,NA,NA,CASSAGAQETQYF,TGTGCCAGCTCAGCAGGGGCCCAAGAGACCCAGTACTTC
TRBJ2-2,TRBV5-6,NA,NA,CASSLGPYGELFF,TGTGCCAGCAGCTTGGGGCCTTACGGGGAGCTGTTTTTT
TRBJ2-1,TRBV3-1/TRBV3-2,TRBD2,NA,CASSQDWGRANEQFF,TGTGCCAGCAGCCAAGACTGGGGGAGGGCGAATGAGCAGTTCTTC
TRBJ2-1,TRBV6-2/TRBV6-3,TRBD1,NA,CASSLQGFDEQFF,TGTGCCAGCAGCTTACAGGGGTTCGATGAGCAGTTCTTC
TRBJ2-7,TRBV3-1/TRBV3-2,NA,NA,CASSQARSYEQYF,TGTGCCAGCAGCCAAGCCAGGTCCTACGAGCAGTACTTC
TRBJ1-6,TRBV5-4,TRBD1,NA,CASSPGTVSNSPLHF,TGTGCCAGCAGCCCCGGGACAGTCTCCAATTCACCCCTCCACTTT
TRBJ1-2,TRBV7-2,NA,NA,CASSSGVGVYGYTF,TGTGCCAGCAGCTCCGGGGTCGGGGTTTATGGCTACACCTTC
TRBJ2-3,TRBV11-2,NA,NA,CASSPTRGDTQYF,TGTGCCAGCAGCCCGACTAGGGGCGATACGCAGTATTTT
TRBJ1-3,TRBV29-1,NA,NA,CSVGQGAGNTIYF,TGCAGCGTTGGGCAAGGGGCTGGAAACACCATATATTTT
TRBJ2-1,TRBV12-5,NA,NA,CASGSRHEQFF,TGTGCTAGTGGTTCGCGGCATGAGCAGTTCTTC
TRBJ2-1,TRBV30,TRBD1,once,CAWGWTGDEQFF,TGTGCCTGGGGATGGACAGGGGATGAGCAGTTCTTC
TRBJ1-2,TRBV4-1,NA,NA,CASSQGTGPYGYTF,TGCGCCAGCAGCCAAGGTACAGGGCCCTATGGCTACACCTTC
TRBJ2-5,TRBV4-1,TRBD2,once,CASSQVSGGRGETQYF,TGCGCCAGCAGCCAAGTGTCGGGGGGACGCGGTGAGACCCAGTACTTC
TRBJ1-5,TRBV18,NA,NA,CASSPSGNQPQHF,TGTGCCAGCTCACCATCCGGGAATCAGCCCCAGCATTTT
TRBJ1-1,TRBV11-3,NA,NA,CASSLEVSWIRSGSPLNTEAFF,TGTGCCAGCAGCTTAGAGGTGTCGTGGATCCGAAGCGGATCCCCCCTAAACACTGAAGCTTTCTTT
TRBJ2-5,TRBV30,NA,once,CAWSGGLGSDQETQYF,TGTGCCTGGAGTGGAGGCCTGGGTAGCGACCAAGAGACCCAGTACTTC
TRBJ2-3,TRBV5-1,NA,NA,CASSPRGDTDTQYF,TGCGCCAGCAGCCCCAGAGGCGACACAGATACGCAGTATTTT
TRBJ2-6,TRBV18,TRBD1,NA,CASSPPGQGISGANVLTF,TGTGCCAGCTCACCTCCGGGACAGGGTATCTCTGGGGCCAACGTCCTGACTTTC
TRBJ2-5,TRBV6-6,NA,once,CASSPGGRTPLPETQYF,TGTGCCAGCAGTCCCGGAGGGAGGACTCCTCTTCCTGAGACCCAGTACTTC
TRBJ1-5,TRBV7-2,NA,NA,CASSWLGNQPQHF,TGTGCCAGCAGCTGGCTCGGCAATCAGCCCCAGCATTTT